The TCR beta chain described here comes from a study of blood T cell repertoires in COVID-19. Looking at the study overall: Whether acute or convalescent, the COVID-19 samples came from the United States, Italy and Spain. PBMCs, B-cell-depleted T cells, or T cells provided the cDNA or gDNA that made up the material.

TCRdb keeps only in-frame clones here, not all; method: immunoSEQ multiplex PCR. The table has some 180,000 clones, 81% seen once; the top ten hold around 10%. V dropped 3 bases and J dropped 3 bases, with 11 bases sitting between them. The CDR3 is made up of 14 amino acids. Germline CDR1 and CDR2: MDHEN and SYDVKM. The rearrangement links TRBV28 to TRBJ1-2; TRBD1 might be the D (6 bases). The specimen sequenced was peripheral blood. This clonotype was sampled from a woman aged 80 or older with COVID-19, enrolled during active disease. The DNA for the CDR3 is TGTGCCAGCAGTTTGCAGGGGATCGACTATGGCTACACCTTC. Amino acid sequence: CASSLQGIDYGYTF.